This T cell receptor beta chain was documented in a study of cytomegalovirus exposure and HLA in healthy donors. Findings and limits, study-wide: The study had only CMV serostatus as immune exposure information. Reports credit the classifier with highly specific, highly sensitive diagnosis of cytomegalovirus status.

It was with 60 Vbeta and 13 Jbeta primers that the PCR ran. Only in-frame clones appear in the TCRdb table, and some are missing; sequencing was by immunoSEQ multiplex PCR. The data show roughly 200,000 clones, 70% to 85% seen once. The donors, nominally healthy at sampling, likely had unrecorded immune exposures. Germline V CDR1 and CDR2: SGDLS, YYNGEE. The CDR3 spans 17 residues. V lost 4 bases and J lost 9, with 26 bases in between. As concerns this clone: What it binds is unknown.

The chain has TRBV9 and TRBJ2-1; D perhaps matches TRBD2 (5 bases). Sequences were obtained from PBMCs. The receptor's source is a woman aged 55 to 70 in good health and CMV-seropositive. The CDR3 region is CASSLDTLGAGLSEQFF. For the CDR3, the DNA is TGTGCCAGCAGCCTAGATACTCTGGGAGCCGGCTTGAGTGAGCAGTTCTTC.